Listed here are 32 T cell receptor beta chains from one sample, sequenced in a study of blood T cell repertoires in COVID-19. Clones were sequenced by immunoSEQ multiplex PCR, and TCRdb holds only the in-frame ones, with some missing. This sample yields about 67,000 clones, of which approximately 79% are seen a single time; 5.5% to 7% belongs to the top ten. Sequenced: peripheral blood. The source is a woman in her fifties or sixties with acute or convalescent COVID-19.

There are a few counts of this clone. The J gene is TRBJ1-1, the V gene TRBV18; no firm D call. Germline V gives CDR1 KGHSH, CDR2 LQKENI. There are 14 residues in the CDR3. V lost 2 bases and J lost 6, with 13 bases in between. CDR3 amino acids: CASSPKDGLSEAFF. CDR3 sequence (DNA): TGTGCCAGCTCACCAAAGGACGGACTCTCTGAAGCTTTCTTT.

V is TRBV7-9 and J is TRBJ2-1; D call uncertain. The CDR3 has 17 residues. Germline V CDR1 and CDR2: SEHNR, FQNEAQ (reference sequence). The ends were cut back, 2 bases at V and 0 bases at J, with 14 bases in the middle. DNA for the CDR3: TGTGCCAGCAGCTTATCTCTAAAAAAAAGCTCCTACAATGAGCAGTTCTTC. Translation: CASSLSLKKSSYNEQFF.

The J gene is TRBJ1-5, the V gene TRBV9, with 7 bases that match TRBD1. V lost 4 bases, J lost 0 bases, and 4 bases stayed unmatched. The CDR3 spans 15 residues. Germline loops: CDR1 SGDLS, CDR2 YYNGEE. In DNA form, the CDR3 reads TGTGCCAGCAGCTCACAGGGGTATAGCAATCAGCCCCAGCATTTT. It is translated as CASSSQGYSNQPQHF. Full variable domain (remainder filled in from reference TRBV9 and TRBJ1-5): DSGVTQTPKHLITATGQRVTLRCSPRSGDLSVYWYQQSLDQGLQFLIQYYNGEERAKGNILERFSAQQFPDLHSELNLSSLELGDSALYFCASSSQGYSNQPQHFGDGTRLSIL.

V is TRBV19 and J is TRBJ1-2; D is unresolved. CDR1 is LNHDA, CDR2 SQIVND, per germline (reference sequence). V lost 5 bases to trimming and J lost 5 bases, with 15 bases between them. CDR3 size: 14 residues. CDR3 sequence (DNA): TGTGCCAGTAGTTTTCGGACTGGTCAATATGGCTACACCTTC. It encodes CASSFRTGQYGYTF.

This clone occurred a few times. This chain joins TRBV25-1 and TRBJ2-5; D is ambiguous. Trimming cost V 5 bases and J 5 bases, with 15 bases left between them. Germline V lookup: CDR1 MGHDK, CDR2 SYGVNS. The CDR3 is made up of 14 amino acids. CDR3 in DNA: TGTGCCAGCAGTAATTCCGCACCCCGGGAGACCCAGTACTTC. Translating it yields CASSNSAPRETQYF.

The V and J genes are TRBV28 and TRBJ1-2; D gene ambiguous. The CDR3 has 14 amino acids. V lost 6 bases to trimming and J lost 3 bases, with 14 bases between them. Germline CDR1 is MDHEN and CDR2 is SYDVKM. CDR3 nucleotides: TGTGCCAGCAGGAGCGCCGGAACGGACTATGGCTACACCTTC. As protein: CASRSAGTDYGYTF.

The gene calls are TRBV6-2 or TRBV6-3 and TRBJ2-5, with D possibly matching TRBD1 (6 bases). The CDR3 sequence is 13 residues long. Germline V CDR1 and CDR2: MNHEY, SVGEGT. The V end lost 2 bases, the J end lost 5 bases, and 9 bases lay between the germline ends. The CDR3 protein is CASSYGGGETQYF. DNA for the CDR3: TGTGCCAGCAGTTACGGGGGCGGCGAGACCCAGTACTTC.

The chain combines TRBV2 with TRBJ2-2, with D possibly being TRBD1 (6 bases). The V and J ends lost 6 bases and 6 bases respectively, with 20 bases between them. CDR1 and CDR2 from the germline V gene are SNHLY and FYNNEI. The CDR3 consists of 16 residues. CDR3 in DNA: TGTGCCAGCAGCGCCTCGAGTGACAGGTTGGCCGGGGAGCTGTTTTTT. It codes for CASSASSDRLAGELFF.

This chain links TRBV15 with TRBJ2-7, with unresolved D. Between the trimmed V and J ends, which lost 0 bases and 6 bases, there was a span of 9 bases. CDR1 and CDR2 (germline): LNHNV, YYDKDF (reference sequence). The CDR3 consists of 13 residues. CDR3 DNA sequence: TGTGCCACCAGCAGAGATGGTTTCAGCGAGCAGTACTTC. This translates into CATSRDGFSEQYF.

This clone came up a few times. J is TRBJ2-3 and V is TRBV28, with TRBD2 identical over 11 bases. The V gene's germline CDR1 is MDHEN and CDR2 SYDVKM. The CDR3 length is 17 residues. The ends lost 6 bases at V and 5 bases at J; junction bases unmatched: 13. The CDR3 nucleotides read TGTGCCAGCAGAAGCGTAGCGGGGGGGCAGTATTTAGATACGCAGTATTTT. Encoded protein: CASRSVAGGQYLDTQYF.

The J gene is TRBJ2-2, the V gene TRBV28; maybe TRBD2 (5 bases). V was trimmed by 4 bases and J by 6 bases, leaving 12 bases between them. The length of the CDR3 is 14 residues. Germline CDR1 and CDR2: MDHEN and SYDVKM. The CDR3 coding sequence is TGTGCCAGCAGTTACGACTCGAGGGCCGGGGAGCTGTTTTTT. This codes for CASSYDSRAGELFF.

This chain links TRBV18 with TRBJ2-1; D is possibly TRBD1 (5 bases). This CDR3 comprises 16 residues. V lost 3 bases to trimming and J lost 0 bases, with 12 bases between them. Looked up from germline, CDR1 is KGHSH and CDR2 is LQKENI. CDR3 sequence: CASSPQSQGSYNEQFF. CDR3 coding DNA: TGTGCCAGCTCACCGCAATCCCAGGGCTCCTACAATGAGCAGTTCTTC.

The genes are TRBV18 and TRBJ1-2; no clear D. The CDR3 consists of 15 residues. In germline, CDR1 is KGHSH, CDR2 LQKENI. Trimming removed 2 bases from V and 3 bases from J, with 13 bases in between. The CDR3 sequence is CASSPSRVRDYGYTF. The CDR3, as DNA: TGTGCCAGCTCACCATCGAGGGTTCGGGACTATGGCTACACCTTC.

The CDR3: CASSQEPGNNSPLHF. CDR3 bases: TGTGCCAGCAGCCAAGAACCGGGAAATAATTCACCCCTCCACTTT. The chain has TRBV3-1 (or the pseudogene TRBV3-2) and TRBJ1-6; D remains unclear. V lost 0 bases and J lost 5, with 8 bases in between. The germline gives CDR1 LGHDT, CDR2 YNNKEL (reference sequence). The CDR3 has 15 amino acids.

The rearrangement links TRBV2 to TRBJ2-3; perhaps TRBD2 as D (6 bases). The CDR3 runs 14 residues. With 5 bases removed from V and 2 bases from J, the gap between germline ends came to 11 bases. CDR1 SNHLY and CDR2 FYNNEI come from the germline V gene. The CDR3, as DNA: TGTGCCAGCAGTTTAGCGGCCCCCACAGATACGCAGTATTTT. Translating gives CASSLAAPTDTQYF.

V usage is TRBV5-6 and J usage is TRBJ2-2, with no clear D. Between the trimmed V and J ends, which lost 4 bases and 1 base, there was a span of 8 bases. The CDR3 consists of 14 residues. Germline-derived CDR1 and CDR2 are SGHDT and YYEEEE. The CDR3 DNA reads TGTGCCAGCAGCCTATACCAGAACACCGGGGAGCTGTTTTTT. This codes for CASSLYQNTGELFF.

The chain links TRBV7-9 to TRBJ2-3; 7 bases match TRBD2. Germline loops: CDR1 SEHNR, CDR2 FQNEAQ (reference sequence). The CDR3 has 13 amino acids. V shed 5 bases and J 3 bases; nucleotides not matched to a gene: 2. Here the CDR3 reads CASSLGGTDTQYF. CDR3 DNA sequence: TGTGCCAGCAGCCTCGGGGGGACAGATACGCAGTATTTT.

The chain couples TRBV29-1 to TRBJ2-3, with TRBD2 matching 14 bases. The CDR3 consists of 16 residues. Germline V gene lookup returns CDR1 SQVTM and CDR2 ANQGSEA. The CDR3 spells CSGRGTSGGGTDTQYF. Here the CDR3 DNA reads TGCAGTGGCCGGGGGACTAGCGGGGGAGGGACAGATACGCAGTATTTT.

CDR3 nucleotide sequence: TGTGCCAGCTCACCCCCCACAGGGGACATTTCCAAAAACATTCAGTACTTC. This encodes CASSPPTGDISKNIQYF. This chain uses TRBV18 with TRBJ2-4, with 7 bases fitting TRBD1. The CDR3 loop spans 17 amino acids. Germline lookup yields CDR1 KGHSH and CDR2 LQKENI. The junction had 10 bases not matched to a gene; V was cut back by 3 bases and J by 2 bases.

Concerning this clone: Other DNA sequences in the same sample also yield this CDR3. The V and J genes are TRBV5-4 and TRBJ2-3, with D uncertain. The V end lost 1 base, the J end lost 3 bases, and 3 bases lay between the germline ends. The CDR3 runs to 12 residues. The V gene's germline CDR1 is SGHNT and CDR2 YYREEE (reference sequence). The CDR3 loop reads CASSLSTDTQYF. CDR3 sequence (DNA): TGTGCCAGCAGCTTGTCAACAGATACGCAGTATTTT.

This chain connects TRBV20-1 to TRBJ1-1, with D tentatively TRBD1 (6 bases). V was cut by 4 bases and J by 3 bases, with 6 bases left in between. Germline values: CDR1 DFQATT, CDR2 SNEGSKA (reference sequence). The CDR3 totals 11 residues. The CDR3 bases are TGCAGTGCTACAGGGGACACTGAAGCTTTCTTT. Its translation: CSATGDTEAFF.

Written as DNA, the CDR3 is TGTGCCAGCAGTTTTACAGGGGGGAACTATGGCTACACCTTC. Translated: CASSFTGGNYGYTF. This sequence joins TRBV28 and TRBJ1-2; 8 nucleotides match TRBD1. V was clipped by 3 bases and J by 2 bases; unmatched bases: 2. CDR1 is MDHEN, CDR2 SYDVKM, per germline. This CDR3 is built from 14 residues.

The rearrangement uses TRBV24-1 and TRBJ1-1; no clear D. The CDR3 consists of 15 residues. Germline assignment: CDR1 KGHDR and CDR2 SFDVKD. The ends were cut back, 0 bases at V and 7 bases at J, with 14 bases in the middle. CDR3 nucleotide sequence: TGTGCCACCAGTGATTTGTTGGAGGTAGGGAATGAAGCTTTCTTT. Protein product: CATSDLLEVGNEAFF.

The rearrangement links TRBV18 to TRBJ1-2; no clear D. Germline V gene lookup returns CDR1 KGHSH and CDR2 LQKENI. Trimming removed 3 bases at V and 8 bases at J, with 13 bases between. The CDR3 runs 13 residues. This chain's CDR3 is CASSPELTRGYTF. The CDR3 DNA is TGTGCCAGCTCACCCGAACTGACTAGGGGCTACACCTTC.

The genes are TRBV6-6 and TRBJ1-2; TRBD1 is a possible D gene (5 bases). Trimming cost V 6 bases and J 2 bases, with 10 bases left between them. Looked up from germline, CDR1 is MNHNY and CDR2 is SVGAGI (reference sequence). The CDR3 sequence is 13 residues long. This chain's CDR3 is CASSPPGNYGYTF. The CDR3 bases are TGTGCCAGCAGCCCCCCAGGGAACTATGGCTACACCTTC.

The chain is built from TRBV5-5 and TRBJ2-3, with D tentatively TRBD1 (6 bases). The CDR3 runs to 14 residues. V was shortened by 4 bases and J by 3 bases, with 12 bases between the two germline ends. Germline CDR1 is SGHKS and CDR2 is YYEKEE (reference sequence). CDR3 loop: CASSLGRGTDTQYF. CDR3 nucleotide sequence: TGTGCCAGCAGCCTGGGTAGGGGGACAGATACGCAGTATTTT.

The gene calls are TRBV6-2 or TRBV6-3 and TRBJ1-3; perhaps TRBD1 as D (5 bases). The V gene's germline CDR1 is MNHEY and CDR2 SVGEGT. The CDR3 has 18 amino acids. V shed 0 bases and J shed 4 bases, with 19 bases lying between them. DNA for the CDR3: TGTGCCAGCAGTTACTCGAGTCGACAGCTTTTGAGGGGAAACACCATATATTTT. Its protein is CASSYSSRQLLRGNTIYF.

This chain joins TRBV7-9 and TRBJ2-1; D ambiguous. Trimming removed 6 bases at V and 7 bases at J, with 10 bases between. The CDR3 is 12 residues long. CDR1 and CDR2 (germline): SEHNR, FQNEAQ (reference sequence). CDR3 nucleotides: TGTGCCAGCAGGCTTGGGCAAAATGAGCAGTTCTTC. Protein: CASRLGQNEQFF.

The chain links TRBV27 to TRBJ2-3, with 7 nucleotides matching TRBD1. V dropped 7 bases and J dropped 8; count of bases not matched to a gene: 9. The CDR3 is 13 amino acids. The germline gives CDR1 MNHEY, CDR2 SMNVEV (reference sequence). The CDR3 nucleotides are TGTGCCAGCAAGGGGGCGGGCCCCTTTACGCAGTATTTT. As protein: CASKGAGPFTQYF.

CDR3 nucleotides: TGTGCCAGCAGTTCCCAGGGGAACACTGAAGCTTTCTTT. This translates into CASSSQGNTEAFF. This chain connects TRBV7-8 to TRBJ1-1; D perhaps matches TRBD1 (5 bases). The germline V gene encodes CDR1 SGHVS and CDR2 FQNEAQ. Trimming left V 6 bases short and J 1 base short, with 9 bases between. There are 13 residues in the CDR3.

The CDR3 sequence is CASSQDGQGQYF. The CDR3 DNA reads as TGCGCCAGCAGCCAAGACGGGCAGGGGCAGTACTTC. The chain links TRBV4-1 to TRBJ2-7, with D possibly being TRBD1 (5 bases). Germline V gives CDR1 MGHRA, CDR2 YSYEKL. The CDR3 is made up of 12 amino acids. Deletions cut 0 bases from V and 9 bases from J, with 9 bases between.

In its sample, this clone was seen once. The chain joins TRBV20-1 to TRBJ1-5; D gene ambiguous. This CDR3 comprises 15 residues. V shed 3 bases and J shed 0 bases, with 12 bases lying between them. CDR1 is DFQATT and CDR2 is SNEGSKA in the germline V gene (reference sequence). CDR3 in amino acids: CSASEEAYSNQPQHF. In nucleotides, the CDR3 is TGCAGTGCTAGTGAAGAGGCATATAGCAATCAGCCCCAGCATTTT.